This T cell receptor beta chain stems from a study of beta chain features in type 1 diabetes. General observations from the study: In cDNA sequencing, cells with high TCR expression could be over-represented. Moderate yet significant TCRB CDR3 shortening was seen in Type 1 diabetes patients in all four CD4+ subsets. A closer apparent resemblance between naive, central memory and Treg TCRB repertoires was seen in patients than in healthy donors.

Sorting with CD45RO/CCR7/CD25/CD127/CD95/CD27 yielded naive, central memory, regulatory and stem-like memory CD4+ cells. Reverse transcription of all isolated RNA meant that expressed TCRB transcripts were sequenced. Sequencing of naive, central memory and regulatory T cell samples gave an average of approximately 3.3 million reads. This table comes from immunoSEQ multiplex PCR, and its TCRdb copy is limited to in-frame clones, with some not included. The sample has fewer than 300,000 clones, approximately 11% seen once. This CDR3 is 15 amino acids long. Germline lookup yields CDR1 GTSNPN and CDR2 SVGIG (reference sequence). With 2 bases removed from V and 0 bases from J, the gap between germline ends came to 11 bases. With respect to this clone: Its antigen is unidentified.

This clonotype was obtained from a man aged 25-45 years with type 1 diabetes. The sample consisted of naive CD4+ T cells from blood. This rearrangement joins TRBV30 to TRBJ2-4, with D possibly matching TRBD2 (5 bases). The CDR3 sequence: CAWSIGGVAKNIQYF. The DNA of the CDR3 is TGTGCCTGGAGTATCGGAGGAGTAGCCAAAAACATTCAGTACTTC.